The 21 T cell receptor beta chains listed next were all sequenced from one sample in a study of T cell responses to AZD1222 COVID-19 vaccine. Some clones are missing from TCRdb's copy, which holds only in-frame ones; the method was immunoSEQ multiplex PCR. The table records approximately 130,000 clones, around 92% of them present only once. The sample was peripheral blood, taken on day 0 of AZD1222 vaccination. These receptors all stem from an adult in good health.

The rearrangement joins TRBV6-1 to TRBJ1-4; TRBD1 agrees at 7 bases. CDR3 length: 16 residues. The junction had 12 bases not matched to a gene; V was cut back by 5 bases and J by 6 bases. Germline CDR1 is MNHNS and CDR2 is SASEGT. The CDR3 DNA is TGTGCCAGCAGTCAAGGGACAGCGGGGTGGGATGAAAAACTGTTTTTT. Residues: CASSQGTAGWDEKLFF.

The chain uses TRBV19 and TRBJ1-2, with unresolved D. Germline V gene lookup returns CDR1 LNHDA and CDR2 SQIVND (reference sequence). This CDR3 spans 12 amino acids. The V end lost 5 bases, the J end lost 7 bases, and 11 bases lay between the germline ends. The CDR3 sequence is CASSPGLVGYTF. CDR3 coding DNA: TGTGCCAGTAGTCCAGGATTAGTTGGCTACACCTTC.

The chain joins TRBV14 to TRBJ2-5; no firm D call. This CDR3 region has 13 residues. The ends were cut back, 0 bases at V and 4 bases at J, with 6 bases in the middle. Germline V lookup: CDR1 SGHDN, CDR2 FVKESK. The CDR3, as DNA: TGTGCCAGCAGCCAAGATCGACTAGAGACCCAGTACTTC. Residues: CASSQDRLETQYF.

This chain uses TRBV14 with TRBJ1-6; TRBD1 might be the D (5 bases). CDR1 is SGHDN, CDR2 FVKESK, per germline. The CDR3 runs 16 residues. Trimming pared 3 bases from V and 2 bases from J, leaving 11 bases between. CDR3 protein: CASSHYTGAYNSPLHF. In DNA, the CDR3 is TGTGCCAGCAGCCATTACACGGGGGCCTATAATTCACCCCTCCACTTT.

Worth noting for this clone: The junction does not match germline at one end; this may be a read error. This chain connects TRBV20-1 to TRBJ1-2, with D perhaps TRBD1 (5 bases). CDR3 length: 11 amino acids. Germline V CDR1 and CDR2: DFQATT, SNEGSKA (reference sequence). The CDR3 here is CSATRDYRYTF. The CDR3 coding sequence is TGCAGTGCTACTAGGGACTATCGCTACACCTTC.

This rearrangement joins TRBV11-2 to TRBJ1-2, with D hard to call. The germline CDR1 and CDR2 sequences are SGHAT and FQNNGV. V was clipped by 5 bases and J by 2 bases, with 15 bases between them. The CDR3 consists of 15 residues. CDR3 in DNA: TGTGCCAGCAGCCCCTGGGTCCCGATAAACTATGGCTACACCTTC. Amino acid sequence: CASSPWVPINYGYTF.

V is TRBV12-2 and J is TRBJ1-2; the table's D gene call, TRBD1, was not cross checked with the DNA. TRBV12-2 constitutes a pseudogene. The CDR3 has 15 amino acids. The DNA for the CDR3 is TGTGCAAGTCGCTTGGGGACAGGCGAGATCTATGGCTACACCTTC. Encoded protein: CASRLGTGEIYGYTF.

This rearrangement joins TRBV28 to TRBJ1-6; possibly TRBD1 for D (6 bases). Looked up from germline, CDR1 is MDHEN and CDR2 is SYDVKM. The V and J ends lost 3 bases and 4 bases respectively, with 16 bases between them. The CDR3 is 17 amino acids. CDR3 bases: TGTGCCAGCAGTTTGCCCTACCAGGGGACGTATAATTCACCCCTCCACTTT. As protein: CASSLPYQGTYNSPLHF.

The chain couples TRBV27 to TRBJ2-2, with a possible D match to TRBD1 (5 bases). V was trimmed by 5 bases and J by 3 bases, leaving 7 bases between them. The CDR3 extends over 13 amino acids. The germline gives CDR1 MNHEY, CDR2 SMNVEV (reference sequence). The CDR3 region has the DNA TGTGCCAGCAGTACAGGTTACACCGGGGAGCTGTTTTTT. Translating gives CASSTGYTGELFF.

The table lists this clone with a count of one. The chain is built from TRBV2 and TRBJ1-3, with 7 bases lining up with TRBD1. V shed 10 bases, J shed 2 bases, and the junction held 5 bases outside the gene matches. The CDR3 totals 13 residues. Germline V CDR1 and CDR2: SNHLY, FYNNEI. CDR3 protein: CAITGQPGNTIYF. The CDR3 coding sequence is TGTGCCATTACGGGACAGCCTGGAAACACCATATATTTT. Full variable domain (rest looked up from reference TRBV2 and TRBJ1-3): EPEVTQTPSHQVTQMGQEVILRCVPISNHLYFYWYRQILGQKVEFLVSFYNNEISEKSEIFDDQFSVERPDGSNFTLKIRSTKLEDSAMYFCAITGQPGNTIYFGEGSWLTVV.

The chain's CDR3 is CASSQDHSGSDLTDTQYF. CDR3 sequence (DNA): TGTGCCAGCAGCCAAGATCATAGCGGGAGTGATCTCACAGATACGCAGTATTTT. The chain links TRBV3-1 (or the pseudogene TRBV3-2) to TRBJ2-3, with 9 bases matching TRBD2. Germline-derived CDR1 and CDR2 are LGHDT and YNNKEL (reference sequence). The CDR3 is 18 amino acids. Trimming at V came to 0 bases and at J to 2 bases, leaving 9 bases not matched to a gene.

The CDR3 nucleotides read TGTGCCAGCAGCCTTGACAGCATTAATTCACCCCTCCACTTT. Its translation: CASSLDSINSPLHF. This chain joins TRBV7-6 and TRBJ1-6, with D perhaps matching TRBD1 (5 bases). There are 14 residues in the CDR3. Per the germline V gene, CDR1 is SGHVS and CDR2 is FNYEAQ. Trimming stripped 5 bases from V and 6 bases from J, with 11 bases between.

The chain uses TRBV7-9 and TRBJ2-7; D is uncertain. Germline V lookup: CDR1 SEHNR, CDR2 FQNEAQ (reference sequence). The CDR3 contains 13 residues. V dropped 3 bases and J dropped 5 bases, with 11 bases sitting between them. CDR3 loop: CASSLVGTHEQYF. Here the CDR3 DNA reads TGTGCCAGCAGCTTGGTAGGTACCCACGAGCAGTACTTC.

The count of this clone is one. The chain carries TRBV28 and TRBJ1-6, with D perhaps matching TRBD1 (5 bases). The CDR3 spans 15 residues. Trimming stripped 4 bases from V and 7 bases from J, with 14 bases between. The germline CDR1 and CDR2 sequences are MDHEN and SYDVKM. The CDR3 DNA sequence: TGTGCCAGCAGTTCACCCGGGACGGCCAATTCACCCCTCCACTTT. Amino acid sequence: CASSSPGTANSPLHF.

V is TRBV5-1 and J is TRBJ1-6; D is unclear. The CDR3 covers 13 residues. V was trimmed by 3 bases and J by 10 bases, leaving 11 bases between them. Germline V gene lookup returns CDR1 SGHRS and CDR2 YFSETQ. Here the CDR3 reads CASSSDHQSPLHF. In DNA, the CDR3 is TGCGCCAGCAGCTCGGACCATCAGTCACCCCTCCACTTT. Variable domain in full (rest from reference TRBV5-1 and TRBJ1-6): KAGVTQTPRYLIKTRGQQVTLSCSPISGHRSVSWYQQTPGQGLQFLFEYFSETQRNKGNFPGRFSGRQFSNSRSEMNVSTLELGDSALYLCASSSDHQSPLHFGNGTRLTVT.

The CDR3 loop reads CASSSGLFDYTF. In nucleotides, the CDR3 is TGTGCCAGCAGTTCGGGACTTTTCGACTACACCTTC. The rearrangement joins TRBV28 to TRBJ1-2; the D gene is possibly TRBD1 (5 bases). The germline V gene encodes CDR1 MDHEN and CDR2 SYDVKM. Between the trimmed V and J ends, which lost 4 bases and 10 bases, there was a span of 13 bases. CDR3 size: 12 residues.

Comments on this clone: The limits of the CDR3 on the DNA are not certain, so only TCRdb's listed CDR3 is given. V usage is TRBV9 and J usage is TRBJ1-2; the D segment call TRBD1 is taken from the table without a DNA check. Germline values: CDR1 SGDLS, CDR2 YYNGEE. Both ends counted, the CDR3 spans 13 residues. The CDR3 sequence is CASSVGAGTGGTF.

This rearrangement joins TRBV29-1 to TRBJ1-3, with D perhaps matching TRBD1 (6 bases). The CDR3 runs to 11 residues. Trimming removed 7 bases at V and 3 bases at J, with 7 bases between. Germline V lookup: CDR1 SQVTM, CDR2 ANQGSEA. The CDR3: CSGQDGNTIYF. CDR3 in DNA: TGCAGCGGACAGGATGGAAACACCATATATTTT.

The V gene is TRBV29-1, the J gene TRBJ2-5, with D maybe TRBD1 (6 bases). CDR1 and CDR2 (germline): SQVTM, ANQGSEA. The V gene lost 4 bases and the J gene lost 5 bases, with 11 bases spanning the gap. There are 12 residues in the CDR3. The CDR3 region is CSVAGGDETQYF. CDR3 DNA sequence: TGCAGCGTTGCTGGGGGCGATGAGACCCAGTACTTC. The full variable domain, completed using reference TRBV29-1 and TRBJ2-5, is SAVISQKPSRDICQRGTSLTIQCQVDSQVTMMFWYRQQPGQSLTLIATANQGSEATYESGFVIDKFPISRPNLTFSTLTVSNMSPEDSSIYLCSVAGGDETQYFGPGTRLLVL.

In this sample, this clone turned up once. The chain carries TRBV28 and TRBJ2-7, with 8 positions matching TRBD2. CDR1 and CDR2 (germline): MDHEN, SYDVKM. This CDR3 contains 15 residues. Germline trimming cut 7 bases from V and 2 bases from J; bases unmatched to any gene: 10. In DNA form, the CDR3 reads TGTGCCAGCACCCGTGGGGCGGGAGGTACCTACGAGCAGTACTTC. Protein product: CASTRGAGGTYEQYF.

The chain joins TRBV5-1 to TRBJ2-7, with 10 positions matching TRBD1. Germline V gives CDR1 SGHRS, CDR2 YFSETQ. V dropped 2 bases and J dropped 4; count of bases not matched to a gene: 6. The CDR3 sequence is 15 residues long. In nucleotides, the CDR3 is TGCGCCAGCAGCTTAACGACAGGGGGCAATTACGAGCAGTACTTC. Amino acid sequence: CASSLTTGGNYEQYF.